A single sample is the source of the 23 T cell receptor beta chains below, sequenced in a study of T cell responses to AZD1222 COVID-19 vaccine. Profiled with immunoSEQ multiplex PCR; TCRdb holds only in-frame clones, not every one. The sample includes about 73,000 clones, about nine tenths seen only once; the top ten take less than 20%. Sequenced here: peripheral blood, sampled on day 0 of AZD1222 vaccination. Receptors originate from an adult in good health.

The chain recombines TRBV2 with TRBJ2-7; possible D gene TRBD1, 5 bases. There are 12 residues in the CDR3. Germline V lookup: CDR1 SNHLY, CDR2 FYNNEI. The V end was cut by 7 bases, the J end by 3 bases, with 10 bases between. CDR3 protein: CASIDSNYEQYF. The DNA of the CDR3 is TGTGCCAGCATCGACAGTAACTACGAGCAGTACTTC.

The chain couples TRBV5-6 to TRBJ2-1, with a tentative D call TRBD2 (6 bases). This CDR3 comprises 15 residues. V was shortened by 0 bases and J by 7 bases, with 14 bases between the two germline ends. Germline values: CDR1 SGHDT, CDR2 YYEEEE. The CDR3 bases are TGTGCCAGCAGCTTGGCCGGTGATAGCGGAAATGAGCAGTTCTTC. Amino acid sequence: CASSLAGDSGNEQFF.

V is TRBV9 and J is TRBJ1-4; 10 bases match TRBD1. CDR3 length: 18 amino acids. Losses at the gene ends were 0 bases for V and 2 bases for J; bases not matched to a gene: 7. Per the germline V gene, CDR1 is SGDLS and CDR2 is YYNGEE. The CDR3 DNA reads TGTGCCAGCAGCGTAGAGACAGGGGGCTTTGCGACTAATGAAAAACTGTTTTTT. It is translated as CASSVETGGFATNEKLFF. Drawing the rest from reference TRBV9 and TRBJ1-4, the complete variable domain is DSGVTQTPKHLITATGQRVTLRCSPRSGDLSVYWYQQSLDQGLQFLIQYYNGEERAKGNILERFSAQQFPDLHSELNLSSLELGDSALYFCASSVETGGFATNEKLFFGSGTQLSVL.

This clone was recorded once. The rearrangement joins TRBV28 to TRBJ2-6; possibly TRBD1 for D (7 bases). V was cut by 7 bases and J by 0 bases, with 19 bases left in between. Germline CDR1 MDHEN, CDR2 SYDVKM. The CDR3 is 18 residues long. The CDR3 spells CASTSWRGPTSGANVLTF. The CDR3 DNA sequence: TGTGCCAGCACCTCCTGGAGGGGGCCCACCTCTGGGGCCAACGTCCTGACTTTC. Together with reference TRBV28 and TRBJ2-6, the CDR3 gives the full variable domain: DVKVTQSSRYLVKRTGEKVFLECVQDMDHENMFWYRQDPGLGLRLIYFSYDVKMKEKGDIPEGYSVSREKKERFSLILESASTNQTSMYLCASTSWRGPTSGANVLTFGAGSRLTVL.

This chain links TRBV7-2 with TRBJ1-1; 8 nucleotides align to TRBD1. Per the germline V gene, CDR1 is SGHTA and CDR2 is FQGNSA. This CDR3 has 14 residues. With V trimmed by 5 bases and J by 3 bases, 5 bases remained unmatched. CDR3 nucleotide sequence: TGTGCCAGCAGCACAGGACAGGGCCACACTGAAGCTTTCTTT. It codes for CASSTGQGHTEAFF.

The rearrangement uses TRBV28 and TRBJ1-2; 10 bases agree with TRBD1. CDR3 length: 17 amino acids. Germline-derived CDR1 and CDR2 are MDHEN and SYDVKM. Germline trimming cut 3 bases from V and 8 bases from J; bases unmatched to any gene: 15. The CDR3 DNA follows: TGTGCCAGCAGTTTCCCCCCCCCGGGACAGGGGTCAAGGGGCTACACCTTC. This codes for CASSFPPPGQGSRGYTF.

The V call is TRBV4-2, the J call TRBJ1-2, with D possibly matching TRBD1 (5 bases). This CDR3 has 16 amino acids. Germline loops: CDR1 LGHNA, CDR2 YNFKEQ. Trimming shortened V by 0 bases and J by 0 bases, and 11 bases separated the two germline ends. CDR3 coding DNA: TGTGCCAGCAGCCAAGATGGGCAGGGTTCTAACTATGGCTACACCTTC. It specifies CASSQDGQGSNYGYTF.

This rearrangement joins TRBV29-1 to TRBJ2-1; 7 bases line up with TRBD2. This CDR3 is built from 13 residues. J was trimmed by 1 base and V by 7 bases; bases with no gene match: 4. Germline values: CDR1 SQVTM, CDR2 ANQGSEA. The CDR3 region is CSGRLASYNEQFF. The CDR3 DNA reads TGCAGCGGACGACTAGCTTCCTACAATGAGCAGTTCTTC.

A word on this clone: The junction differs from germline at one of its ends, possibly a read error. The V and J genes are TRBV24-1 and TRBJ2-1; TRBD2 matches 10 bases. Per the germline V gene, CDR1 is KGHDR and CDR2 is SFDVKD. The length of the CDR3 is 14 residues. The CDR3 protein is CATSGRGINNEQFF. CDR3 DNA sequence: TGTGCTACCAGCGGGAGGGGTATAAACAATGAGCAGTTCTTC.

This chain connects TRBV27 to TRBJ1-3; 9 bases map to TRBD1. This CDR3 has 17 amino acids. V shed 6 bases and J 2 bases; nucleotides not matched to a gene: 11. The V gene's germline CDR1 is MNHEY and CDR2 SMNVEV (reference sequence). The CDR3 is CASSPGVQGATGNTIYF. The CDR3 region has the DNA TGTGCCAGCAGCCCCGGGGTACAGGGGGCAACTGGAAACACCATATATTTT.

J is TRBJ2-7 and V is TRBV5-1, with 12 bases identical to TRBD2. The CDR3 spans 17 residues. The V gene end was trimmed by 4 bases and the J gene end by 7 bases; junction bases not matched to a gene: 15. The germline CDR1 and CDR2 sequences are SGHRS and YFSETQ. CDR3 amino acids: CASSGTTSGSPSGEQYF. The CDR3 bases are TGCGCCAGCAGCGGGACGACTAGCGGGAGTCCCTCGGGGGAGCAGTACTTC. The entire variable domain, with the rest obtained from reference TRBV5-1 and TRBJ2-7, is as follows: KAGVTQTPRYLIKTRGQQVTLSCSPISGHRSVSWYQQTPGQGLQFLFEYFSETQRNKGNFPGRFSGRQFSNSRSEMNVSTLELGDSALYLCASSGTTSGSPSGEQYFGPGTRLTVT.

The chain carries TRBV19 and TRBJ2-7; D remains unclear. The CDR3 loop spans 13 amino acids. The germline V and J ends were trimmed by 1 base and 1 base, with 5 bases remaining between them. Germline CDR1 LNHDA, CDR2 SQIVND (reference sequence). CDR3 residues: CASSIGGSYEQYF. CDR3 sequence (DNA): TGTGCCAGTAGTATAGGTGGTTCCTACGAGCAGTACTTC.

The chain uses TRBV11-2 and TRBJ1-2; D might be TRBD1 (6 bases). The V gene's germline CDR1 is SGHAT and CDR2 FQNNGV. The CDR3 extends over 13 amino acids. The V end lost 5 bases, the J end lost 3 bases, and 10 bases lay between the germline ends. CDR3 DNA sequence: TGTGCCAGCAGCAGGGGGTTTGACTATGGCTACACCTTC. Its protein product is CASSRGFDYGYTF.

In nucleotides, the CDR3 is TGTGCCAGTACCCTTCTTACAGGGGGCACTGAAGCTTTCTTT. Translation: CASTLLTGGTEAFF. The gene calls are TRBV19 and TRBJ1-1; 8 bases are shared with TRBD1. Germline lookup yields CDR1 LNHDA and CDR2 SQIVND (reference sequence). This CDR3 is 14 amino acids long. With V trimmed by 7 bases and J by 4 bases, 8 bases remained unmatched.

The rearrangement uses TRBV2 and TRBJ1-4; 8 bases are shared with TRBD1. With V trimmed by 10 bases and J by 2 bases, 6 bases remained unmatched. The CDR3 is made up of 14 amino acids. Per the germline V gene, CDR1 is SNHLY and CDR2 is FYNNEI. CDR3 sequence: CATNRQGTNEKLFF. The CDR3 coding sequence is TGTGCCACCAACCGACAGGGGACTAATGAAAAACTGTTTTTT.

The chain carries TRBV9 and TRBJ2-7, with TRBD2 matching 8 bases. V shed 5 bases and J 4 bases; nucleotides not matched to a gene: 11. CDR1 and CDR2 (germline): SGDLS, YYNGEE. The CDR3 sequence is 15 residues long. The CDR3 loop is CASSAGGPVGYEQYF. CDR3 in DNA: TGTGCCAGCAGTGCGGGGGGCCCCGTCGGGTACGAGCAGTACTTC.

V usage is TRBV19 and J usage is TRBJ1-4, with D possibly TRBD1 on 6 matching bases. This CDR3 is 11 amino acids long. Per germline, CDR1 LNHDA and CDR2 SQIVND (reference sequence). V lost 5 bases and J lost 11, with 9 bases in between. The CDR3 DNA follows: TGTGCCAGTAGTCTAGGGGGTAAACTGTTTTTT. Its protein is CASSLGGKLFF.

This rearrangement joins TRBV4-2 to TRBJ1-2; possible D gene TRBD1, 6 bases. Deletions cut 3 bases from V and 8 bases from J, with 13 bases between. Germline V gene data show CDR1 as LGHNA and CDR2 as YNFKEQ. The CDR3 is 13 amino acids. In DNA, the CDR3 is TGTGCCAGCAGCCAGGGGGGGCCGCGGGGCTACACCTTC. It encodes CASSQGGPRGYTF.

This rearrangement joins TRBV5-4 to TRBJ2-7; a possible D gene is TRBD1 (6 bases). Looked up from germline, CDR1 is SGHNT and CDR2 is YYREEE (reference sequence). The V gene lost 2 bases and the J gene lost 2 bases, with 11 bases spanning the gap. This CDR3 is 14 amino acids long. CDR3 DNA: TGTGCCAGCAGCTTTGGGACAACCGCCTACGAGCAGTACTTC. Protein product: CASSFGTTAYEQYF. Filled out from reference TRBV5-4 and TRBJ2-7, the complete variable domain reads ETGVTQSPTHLIKTRGQQVTLRCSSQSGHNTVSWYQQALGQGPQFIFQYYREEENGRGNFPPRFSGLQFPNYSSELNVNALELDDSALYLCASSFGTTAYEQYFGPGTRLTVT.

This sequence joins TRBV9 and TRBJ1-2, with D hard to call. Germline V CDR1 and CDR2: SGDLS, YYNGEE. The CDR3 is made up of 11 amino acids. The V and J ends lost 0 bases and 6 bases respectively, with 3 bases between them. In DNA, the CDR3 is TGTGCCAGCAGCGTAGGGGATGGCTACACCTTC. Translation: CASSVGDGYTF.

The gene calls are TRBV28 and TRBJ2-6; D uncertain. The V end was cut by 5 bases, the J end by 4 bases, with 15 bases between. Germline assignment: CDR1 MDHEN and CDR2 SYDVKM. The CDR3 covers 16 residues. The CDR3 region has the DNA TGTGCCAGCAGTGAAACTGGCTATGGAGGGGCCAACGTCCTGACTTTC. Translated: CASSETGYGGANVLTF.

This chain uses TRBV12-2 with TRBJ1-4; the DNA was not compared with TRBD1, the D call given in the table. TRBV12-2 is noted as a pseudogene. The CDR3 contains 17 residues. The CDR3 sequence: CASRLAFGGPEGKKLFF. The CDR3 DNA reads TGTGCAAGTCGCTTAGCATTTGGGGGCCCCGAAGGTAAAAAACTGTTTTTT.

This chain connects TRBV9 to TRBJ2-7; D is ambiguous. Trimming left V 0 bases short and J 0 bases short, with 7 bases between. Germline V CDR1 and CDR2: SGDLS, YYNGEE. CDR3 length: 14 residues. The CDR3 spells CASSVGQYSYEQYF. DNA for the CDR3: TGTGCCAGCAGCGTAGGCCAGTACTCCTACGAGCAGTACTTC.